Shown below are 5 T cell receptor beta chains from a single sample sequenced in a study of neurological immune-mediated disorders. TCRdb itself ran the 5' RACE reads through MiXCR, one entry per CDR3 protein. The sample lists about 41,000 distinct CDR3 sequences, 9.5% to 15% seen once, with 1.3% in the top ten. The sequencing sample was made of PBMCs. These receptor sequences come from a female donor in good health.

This clonotype was seen at least ten times. The V gene is TRBV5-1, the J gene TRBJ2-7; D is possibly TRBD2 (6 bases). Germline V CDR1 and CDR2: SGHRS, YFSETQ. There are 14 residues in the CDR3. The V and J ends lost 4 bases and 2 bases respectively, with 13 bases between them. The CDR3 nucleotides read TGCGCCAGCAGCGGAGGAGGGGCAGCCTACGAGCAGTACTTC. Translating gives CASSGGGAAYEQYF.

This clonotype showed up many times. V is TRBV5-1 and J is TRBJ2-3; 10 nucleotides line up with TRBD2. Germline assignment: CDR1 SGHRS and CDR2 YFSETQ. The junction had 12 bases not matched to a gene; V was cut back by 4 bases and J by 4 bases. The CDR3 has 17 residues. The CDR3 sequence is CASSLTPSGSSADTQYF. The CDR3 nucleotides are TGCGCCAGCAGCCTCACCCCTAGCGGGAGTTCCGCAGATACGCAGTATTTT.

At least ten counts were recorded for this clonotype. The V gene is TRBV5-1, the J gene TRBJ1-5; D remains ambiguous. Trimming cost V 4 bases and J 0 bases, with 11 bases left between them. The CDR3 is 15 amino acids. Looked up from germline, CDR1 is SGHRS and CDR2 is YFSETQ. The CDR3 DNA is TGCGCCAGCAGCCCAGATGGGGATAGCAATCAGCCCCAGCATTTT. Encoded protein: CASSPDGDSNQPQHF.

In its sample, this clonotype was seen many times. The chain employs TRBV7-3 and TRBJ2-1; D is unclear. The CDR3 loop spans 13 amino acids. Germline V lookup: CDR1 SGHTA, CDR2 FQGTGA. V lost 0 bases and J lost 7, with 7 bases in between. Here the CDR3 DNA reads TGTGCCAGCAGCTTAACGTCCCGGAATGAGCAGTTCTTC. Translating it yields CASSLTSRNEQFF.

The sample holds many counts of this clonotype. The chain joins TRBV29-1 to TRBJ1-4, with a weak D call TRBD1 (6 bases). From germline, CDR1 is SQVTM and CDR2 ANQGSEA. Deletions cut 3 bases from V and 6 bases from J, with 14 bases between. The CDR3 is 14 residues long. CDR3 in DNA: TGCAGCGTTGATACAGGGTCTATCGATGAAAAACTGTTTTTT. Translating it yields CSVDTGSIDEKLFF.